One sample yielded the 20 T cell receptor beta chains listed below, sequenced in a study of CD8 T cells in ankylosing spondylitis. TCRdb re-analysed the 5' RACE reads in MiXCR, keeping a single row per CDR3 protein. The table has about 130,000 distinct CDR3 sequences, 9.3% seen once. The sequencing sample was made of blood, either unsorted or a sorted T cell fraction (not recorded which). The receptor set was obtained from a male donor with ankylosing spondylitis or in good health (not recorded which).

This clonotype has ten or more counts. The rearrangement links TRBV19 to TRBJ1-5; 8 positions agree with TRBD1. V shed 3 bases and J 6 bases; nucleotides not matched to a gene: 4. The CDR3 sequence is 14 residues long. Per the germline V gene, CDR1 is LNHDA and CDR2 is SQIVND (reference sequence). CDR3 protein: CASSIDRGPQPQHF. CDR3 coding DNA: TGTGCCAGTAGTATCGACAGGGGTCCTCAGCCCCAGCATTTT.

V usage is TRBV6-1 and J usage is TRBJ1-3; D not certain. Germline V CDR1 and CDR2: MNHNS, SASEGT. The CDR3 totals 16 residues. The V and J ends lost 2 bases and 0 bases respectively, with 11 bases between them. This CDR3 is CASSEFWESSGNTIYF. The CDR3 coding sequence is TGTGCCAGCAGTGAATTTTGGGAGAGCTCTGGAAACACCATATATTTT.

This clonotype was counted at least ten times. The CDR3 nucleotides are TGTGCCAGCAGCCTCAAGGGGGGTGCGGACATTCAGTACTTC. Its protein product is CASSLKGGADIQYF. V gene TRBV3-1 combines with J gene TRBJ2-4; D assignment may be TRBD1 or TRBD2 (6 bases each). The CDR3 consists of 14 residues. V was shortened by 4 bases and J by 8 bases, with 15 bases between the two germline ends. In germline, CDR1 is LGHDT, CDR2 YNNKEL (reference sequence).

The table lists this clonotype with a few counts. The gene calls are TRBV4-3 and TRBJ2-1, with D unclear. The CDR3 is 14 residues long. V was trimmed by 1 base and J by 6 bases, leaving 10 bases between them. Per germline, CDR1 LGHNA and CDR2 YSLEER. CDR3 in DNA: TGCGCCAGCAGCCAAGTTGAAAGGGCCAATGAGCAGTTCTTC. Translated: CASSQVERANEQFF.

This clonotype was recorded a few times. V usage is TRBV7-9 and J usage is TRBJ2-1; D may be TRBD1 (5 bases). Deletions cut 2 bases from V and 6 bases from J, with 8 bases between. Per germline, CDR1 SEHNR and CDR2 FQNEAQ (reference sequence). CDR3 length: 13 amino acids. The CDR3 protein is CASSLHTGNEQFF. In DNA, the CDR3 is TGTGCCAGCAGCTTACATACAGGCAATGAGCAGTTCTTC.

Turning to this clonotype: This may be a read error, as it is one base from a much larger clone. This chain uses TRBV6-5 with TRBJ2-7, with a tentative D call TRBD1 (6 bases). The germline gives CDR1 MNHEY, CDR2 SVGAGI. V lost 4 bases and J 3 bases, leaving 10 bases between the germline ends. This CDR3 is 13 amino acids long. The CDR3 reads CASSSGTRYEQYF. The CDR3 nucleotides are TGTGCCAGCAGTTCGGGGACACGCTACGAGCAGTACTTC.

This clonotype has at least ten counts. This rearrangement joins TRBV30 to TRBJ2-5; 8 bases are a match to TRBD2. The germline CDR1 and CDR2 sequences are GTSNPN and SVGIG (reference sequence). This CDR3 is 14 amino acids long. V was pared by 0 bases and J by 1 base, with 1 base of the junction left unmatched. CDR3 nucleotides: TGTGCCTGGAGTGTTCGGGGGGGCCAAGAGACCCAGTACTTC. It yields the protein CAWSVRGGQETQYF.

The table lists this clonotype with many counts. The chain recombines TRBV5-1 with TRBJ2-2; D possibly corresponds to TRBD1 (6 bases). The CDR3 length is 15 residues. Germline assignment: CDR1 SGHRS and CDR2 YFSETQ. Trimming pared 4 bases from V and 3 bases from J, leaving 13 bases between. The CDR3 DNA follows: TGCGCCAGCAGCCCGGACAGAGGGGACACCGGGGAGCTGTTTTTT. Its protein is CASSPDRGDTGELFF.

The J gene is TRBJ2-6, the V gene TRBV11-2; D possibly corresponds to TRBD1 (5 bases). Germline V lookup: CDR1 SGHAT, CDR2 FQNNGV. Trimming pared 5 bases from V and 0 bases from J, leaving 26 bases between. This CDR3 comprises 21 residues. The DNA of the CDR3 is TGTGCCAGCAGCCCCACAGGATTCGTGACAGCCGCCTACTCTGGGGCCAACGTCCTGACTTTC. Amino acids: CASSPTGFVTAAYSGANVLTF.

The chain joins TRBV5-1 to TRBJ2-3; D might be TRBD2 (6 bases). The CDR3 loop spans 15 amino acids. V dropped 4 bases and J dropped 1 base, with 13 bases sitting between them. CDR1 is SGHRS, CDR2 YFSETQ, per germline. DNA of the CDR3: TGCGCCAGCAGCACCTATAGCGGTCGCACAGATACGCAGTATTTT. Translation gives CASSTYSGRTDTQYF.

This clonotype was seen at least ten times. V gene TRBV29-1 combines with J gene TRBJ2-3; TRBD1 is a possible D gene (5 bases). Trimming took 5 bases from V and 0 from J, leaving 12 bases between them. The CDR3 totals 14 residues. In germline, CDR1 is SQVTM, CDR2 ANQGSEA. The CDR3 is CSVTDRRSTDTQYF. Written as DNA, the CDR3 is TGCAGCGTTACAGACAGACGTAGCACAGATACGCAGTATTTT.

In this sample, this clonotype turned up many times. This rearrangement joins TRBV3-1 to TRBJ2-7; 12 nucleotides match TRBD2. Per the germline V gene, CDR1 is LGHDT and CDR2 is YNNKEL (reference sequence). The CDR3 is made up of 15 amino acids. After removal of 4 bases from V and 4 bases from J, the junction contained 5 bases not matched to a gene. The CDR3 protein is CASSLLAGGAYEQYF. As DNA, the CDR3 is TGTGCCAGCAGCCTCCTAGCGGGAGGGGCTTACGAGCAGTACTTC.

This clonotype was seen repeatedly, ten times or more. V is TRBV14 and J is TRBJ2-4; TRBD2 is a possible D gene (5 bases). The germline V gene has CDR1 SGHDN and CDR2 FVKESK. This CDR3 has 17 residues. Trimming took 4 bases from V and 0 from J, leaving 16 bases between them. CDR3 bases: TGTGCCAGCAGCCCCACCCCAGACGGGGTAGCCAAAAACATTCAGTACTTC. Translation: CASSPTPDGVAKNIQYF.

In its sample, this clonotype was seen many times. The chain uses TRBV29-1 and TRBJ2-7; unclear D gene. This CDR3 has 11 amino acids. Trimming left V 4 bases short and J 2 bases short, with 6 bases between. In germline, CDR1 is SQVTM, CDR2 ANQGSEA. CDR3 nucleotides: TGCAGCGTTGGTTTAACCTACGAGCAGTACTTC. It encodes CSVGLTYEQYF.

This clonotype was seen a handful of times. V is TRBV27 and J is TRBJ1-3, with 7 bases lining up with TRBD1. The CDR3 is 14 amino acids. Unmatched junction bases numbered 3, after V lost 5 bases and J lost 2 bases. Looked up from germline, CDR1 is MNHEY and CDR2 is SMNVEV (reference sequence). The CDR3 here is CASSGRGTGNTIYF. In DNA form, the CDR3 reads TGTGCCAGCAGTGGCAGGGGGACTGGAAACACCATATATTTT.

In its sample, this clonotype was seen a few times. This sequence may be a read error, since a much larger clone differs from it by one base. The chain links TRBV29-1 to TRBJ1-3; the D is unclear. Germline CDR1 reads SQVTM; CDR2 reads ANQGSEA. Deletions cut 6 bases from V and 0 bases from J, with 12 bases between. CDR3 length: 14 amino acids. The CDR3 DNA sequence: TGCAGCGTATTGAATCCGTACTCTGGAAACACCATATATTTT. This translates into CSVLNPYSGNTIYF.

The chain is built from TRBV7-2 and TRBJ2-2, with 7 bases identical to TRBD1. There are 14 residues in the CDR3. Germline assignment: CDR1 SGHTA and CDR2 FQGNSA. Trimming took 1 base from V and 7 from J; bases not matched to a gene: 3. CDR3 residues: CASSLGNRGGELFF. In DNA, the CDR3 is TGTGCCAGCAGCTTAGGGAACAGGGGCGGGGAGCTGTTTTTT.

This clonotype was counted ten times or more. The V call is TRBV6-5, the J call TRBJ1-5; 7 nucleotides match TRBD1. Germline CDR1 reads MNHEY; CDR2 reads SVGAGI. CDR3 size: 16 residues. The J segment lost 2 bases and the V segment lost 0 bases, leaving 4 bases of the junction unmatched. The CDR3 region is CASSYSTGVGNQPQHF. CDR3 bases: TGTGCCAGCAGTTACTCCACAGGGGTAGGCAATCAGCCCCAGCATTTT.

There are a few counts of this clonotype. The chain recombines TRBV29-1 with TRBJ2-1; D gene uncertain. The CDR3 is 13 residues long. Trimming cost V 7 bases and J 4 bases, with 14 bases left between them. Per germline, CDR1 SQVTM and CDR2 ANQGSEA. The DNA for the CDR3 is TGCAGCGCCCCTCAGGCCGGTTACAATGAGCAGTTCTTC. It translates to CSAPQAGYNEQFF.

This clonotype has a count of ten or more. V and J are TRBV2 and TRBJ2-1; no firm D call. Germline V lookup: CDR1 SNHLY, CDR2 FYNNEI. The CDR3 consists of 13 residues. V lost 2 bases, J lost 8 bases, and 10 bases lay in between. The DNA for the CDR3 is TGTGCCAGCAGTGAAATCCGGACGGATGAGCAGTTCTTC. Translating it yields CASSEIRTDEQFF.